These 12 T cell receptor beta chains came from one sample sequenced in a study of T cells in Graves' hyperthyroidism and ophthalmopathy. TCR beta CDR3 regions were amplified from RNA transcripts. During a first-round RT-PCR of the TCR CDR3, the HTBI primer set was used. TCRdb re-called the multiplex PCR reads through MiXCR, storing one row per CDR3 protein. The profile shows 600,000 or so distinct CDR3 sequences, about a sixth of them singletons. Sequencing was performed on blood. All receptors derive from a woman in her twenties or thirties with Graves' hyperthyroidism.

This clonotype appeared many times. V is TRBV2 and J is TRBJ2-2; D gene uncertain. V was clipped by 6 bases and J by 8 bases, with 13 bases between them. The CDR3 covers 13 residues. The germline CDR1 and CDR2 sequences are SNHLY and FYNNEI. The CDR3: CASSGRWKGELFF. The CDR3 coding sequence is TGTGCCAGCAGCGGACGGTGGAAGGGGGAGCTGTTTTTT.

There are many counts of this clonotype. The chain uses TRBV7-2 and TRBJ2-1; D uncertain. The CDR3 is made up of 12 amino acids. The germline V gene encodes CDR1 SGHTA and CDR2 FQGNSA. With 4 bases removed from V and 3 bases from J, the gap between germline ends came to 4 bases. This chain's CDR3 is CASSSRYNEQFF. DNA for the CDR3: TGTGCCAGCAGCTCTCGCTACAATGAGCAGTTCTTC.

This clonotype was detected many times. The chain couples TRBV28 to TRBJ1-1; tentative D call: TRBD1 (5 bases). In germline, CDR1 is MDHEN, CDR2 SYDVKM. CDR3 length equals 12 residues. V lost 5 bases and J 5 bases, leaving 9 bases between the germline ends. CDR3 coding DNA: TGTGCCAGCAGTCGCACAGGAACTGAAGCTTTCTTT. Its translation: CASSRTGTEAFF. The entire variable domain, with the rest obtained from reference TRBV28 and TRBJ1-1, is as follows: DVKVTQSSRYLVKRTGEKVFLECVQDMDHENMFWYRQDPGLGLRLIYFSYDVKMKEKGDIPEGYSVSREKKERFSLILESASTNQTSMYLCASSRTGTEAFFGQGTRLTVV.

This clonotype was detected ten times or more. This chain uses TRBV10-3 with TRBJ2-7, with D possibly matching TRBD1 (5 bases). CDR3 length equals 17 residues. Germline CDR1 and CDR2: ENHRY and SYGVKD. Trimming pared 3 bases from V and 0 bases from J, leaving 18 bases between. The CDR3 reads CAISDPKTVTSSYEQYF. Here the CDR3 DNA reads TGTGCCATCAGTGACCCCAAGACAGTTACGAGCTCCTACGAGCAGTACTTC.

This chain joins TRBV20-1 and TRBJ1-1; TRBD1 is a possible D gene (6 bases). Germline V gene data show CDR1 as DFQATT and CDR2 as SNEGSKA (reference sequence). This CDR3 has 15 residues. The ends were cut back, 5 bases at V and 6 bases at J, with 22 bases in the middle. CDR3 in amino acids: CSASLRKGGSAEAFF. For the CDR3, the DNA is TGCAGTGCTTCACTAAGAAAGGGGGGTAGCGCTGAAGCTTTCTTT.

In this sample, this clonotype turned up many times. The chain couples TRBV28 to TRBJ1-6; 9 nucleotides agree with TRBD1. Losses at the gene ends were 6 bases for V and 6 bases for J; bases not matched to a gene: 9. Germline V lookup: CDR1 MDHEN, CDR2 SYDVKM. The CDR3 runs 16 residues. CDR3 sequence reads: CASSPWGTGINSPLHF. CDR3 nucleotide sequence: TGTGCCAGCAGCCCCTGGGGGACAGGGATTAATTCACCCCTCCACTTT.

This clonotype was detected a few times. This chain links TRBV19 with TRBJ2-1; 12 bases are a match to TRBD2. CDR3 size: 15 residues. The V gene end was trimmed by 2 bases and the J gene end by 5 bases; junction bases not matched to a gene: 1. Germline values: CDR1 LNHDA, CDR2 SQIVND (reference sequence). The CDR3 DNA reads TGTGCCAGTAGTATACTAGCGGGAGGGAACAATGAGCAGTTCTTC. Its translation is CASSILAGGNNEQFF. Filled out from reference TRBV19 and TRBJ2-1, the complete variable domain reads DGGITQSPKYLFRKEGQNVTLSCEQNLNHDAMYWYRQDPGQGLRLIYYSQIVNDFQKGDIAEGYSVSREKKESFPLTVTSAQKNPTAFYLCASSILAGGNNEQFFGPGTRLTVL.

This clonotype was recorded many times. This chain uses TRBV6-2 or TRBV6-3 with TRBJ2-7; possibly TRBD2 for D (6 bases). The V and J ends lost 6 bases and 2 bases respectively, with 23 bases between them. The CDR3 has 17 residues. The germline V gene encodes CDR1 MNHEY and CDR2 SVGEGT. The CDR3, as DNA: TGTGCCAGCAGAATCGACCCTACCGGACTACAGACCTACGAGCAGTACTTC. Its translation: CASRIDPTGLQTYEQYF.

This chain connects TRBV4-2 to TRBJ2-1; 10 nucleotides line up with TRBD2. Germline trimming cut 0 bases from V and 13 bases from J; bases unmatched to any gene: 12. CDR3 length: 16 residues. Per germline, CDR1 LGHNA and CDR2 YNFKEQ. The CDR3 nucleotides are TGTGCCAGCAGCCAAGATAGAGCGGGAGGGCCCTCGGGACAGTTCTTC. Protein product: CASSQDRAGGPSGQFF.

This clonotype showed up just once. This chain uses TRBV5-5 with TRBJ2-7, with D perhaps matching TRBD1 or TRBD2 (5 bases each). The J call is doubtful: the DNA matches TRBJ2-1 better. The CDR3 extends over 17 amino acids. CDR1 and CDR2 from the germline V gene are SGHKS and YYEKEE (reference sequence). The CDR3 protein is CASSLDHWGTVSYEQFF. CDR3 sequence (DNA): TGTGCCAGCAGCTTGGACCACTGGGGGACGGTCTCCTACGAGCAGTTCTTC.

This clonotype has a handful of counts. V and J are TRBV7-9 and TRBJ2-4; D is unclear. This CDR3 region has 15 residues. Trimming left V 6 bases short and J 0 bases short, with 12 bases between. Looked up from germline, CDR1 is SEHNR and CDR2 is FQNEAQ (reference sequence). The CDR3 is CASSYGSIAKNIQYF. CDR3 DNA sequence: TGTGCCAGCAGTTACGGGTCGATAGCCAAAAACATTCAGTACTTC.

This clonotype was seen a few times. This chain uses TRBV11-2 with TRBJ1-6, with TRBD1 matching 7 bases. CDR3 length: 15 amino acids. J gave up 5 bases and V 3 bases, and 4 bases lay outside the gene matches. In germline, CDR1 is SGHAT, CDR2 FQNNGV. The CDR3 loop is CASSFEGGNNSPLHF. As DNA, the CDR3 is TGTGCCAGCAGCTTTGAAGGGGGCAATAATTCACCCCTCCACTTT.